This T cell receptor (beta chain) is from a study of OX40 agonist ivuxolimab in advanced cancers. About the study: The study treated patients with ivuxolimab, an agonistic anti-OX40 (CD134) antibody.

Sampling of blood occurred at baseline, cycle 4 day 1, and cycle 7 day 1. V lost 0 bases, J lost 0 bases, and 9 bases stayed unmatched. Germline V gene data show CDR1 as MNHEY and CDR2 as SMNVEV (reference sequence). This CDR3 has 20 amino acids. The study, taken as a whole, reports: Among the lowest peripheral clonal expansion occurred in 0.1-3.0 mg/kg partial responders. Circulating CD4+ and CD8+ T cells showed clonal expansion by week 6 at 0.1 to 3.0 mg/kg.

Points on this clone: What it recognizes is unknown.

The assay was immunoSEQ multiplex PCR, and TCRdb's table has in-frame clones only and misses some. There are fewer than 85,000 clones in the sample; about 88% occur only once, and more than 0.65% lies in the top ten. The receptor's source is an adult with an advanced solid tumor such as melanoma, head and neck, liver or kidney cancer. The source was CD4+ or CD8+ T cells sorted from blood, collected in a trial of the OX40 agonist ivuxolimab. This chain links TRBV27 with TRBJ2-7; TRBD2 aligns across 15 bases. The CDR3 coding sequence is TGTGCCAGCAGTTTATCCAGAGGTCGGGGACTAGCGGGGGGCTCCTACGAGCAGTACTTC. Its translation is CASSLSRGRGLAGGSYEQYF.